These 25 T cell receptor beta chains share one sample of origin, sequenced in a study of T cell responses to AZD1222 COVID-19 vaccine (dated by TCRdb to the early 2020s). Libraries were constructed by the immunoSEQ multiplex PCR assay. TCRdb carries this immuneACCESS record with in-frame sequences only. Its versions omit some clonotypes, under half of them owing to an unresolved V gene in the studies checked, with the rest unexplained. The sample table holds 110,000 or so clones, of which more than 80% were seen once. The ten largest clones represent 5% to 6.5% of the sample. The time point label, read with the paper, signifies: baseline before first vaccination. The source material was peripheral blood, sampled on day 0 of AZD1222 vaccination. Source of these receptors: an adult in good health.

The chain combines TRBV5-1 with TRBJ2-7; 8 bases line up with TRBD1. The J segment lost 2 bases and the V segment lost 0 bases, leaving 4 bases of the junction unmatched. The germline gives CDR1 SGHRS, CDR2 YFSETQ. This CDR3 contains 15 residues. The CDR3: CASSLAGQGAYEQYF. CDR3 sequence (DNA): TGCGCCAGCAGCTTGGCCGGACAGGGAGCCTACGAGCAGTACTTC.

The rearrangement links TRBV27 to TRBJ2-3; TRBD1 aligns across 7 bases. Germline CDR1 MNHEY, CDR2 SMNVEV (reference sequence). The CDR3 extends over 16 amino acids. The J segment lost 1 base and the V segment lost 0 bases, leaving 4 bases of the junction unmatched. The CDR3 DNA follows: TGTGCCAGCAGTTTATCCCCGGGACAGCGCACAGATACGCAGTATTTT. Amino acids: CASSLSPGQRTDTQYF.

The chain recombines TRBV29-1 with TRBJ2-1, with TRBD2 matching over 7 bases. The J segment lost 7 bases and the V segment lost 4 bases, leaving 4 bases of the junction unmatched. The CDR3 is 12 residues long. Germline V gene data show CDR1 as SQVTM and CDR2 as ANQGSEA. The CDR3 loop reads CSVASGPNEQFF. The CDR3 coding sequence is TGCAGCGTTGCTAGCGGCCCAAATGAGCAGTTCTTC.

The chain employs TRBV29-1 and TRBJ2-2; TRBD2 might be the D (6 bases). The CDR3 has 18 amino acids. V gave up 2 bases and J gave up 4 bases, with 23 bases separating them. Germline V gene sequence: CDR1 SQVTM, CDR2 ANQGSEA. CDR3 DNA sequence: TGCAGCGTTGAATGGGGGTGGGACTGGTTTTGGGGCACCGGGGAGCTGTTTTTT. Translated: CSVEWGWDWFWGTGELFF.

The V call is TRBV18, the J call TRBJ1-2; D might be TRBD1 (5 bases). The CDR3 has 12 amino acids. The V and J ends lost 1 base and 10 bases respectively, with 10 bases between them. Germline V gives CDR1 KGHSH, CDR2 LQKENI. Here the CDR3 reads CASSPLLGDYTF. DNA for the CDR3: TGTGCCAGCTCACCACTTTTGGGGGACTACACCTTC. The whole variable domain, filled in from reference TRBV18 and TRBJ1-2, reads NAGVMQNPRHLVRRRGQEARLRCSPMKGHSHVYWYRQLPEEGLKFMVYLQKENIIDESGMPKERFSAEFPKEGPSILRIQQVVRGDSAAYFCASSPLLGDYTFGSGTRLTVV.

The rearrangement links TRBV15 to TRBJ2-5; 9 nucleotides align to TRBD1. The CDR3 sequence is 14 residues long. J was trimmed by 13 bases and V by 6 bases; bases with no gene match: 15. Germline CDR1 is LNHNV and CDR2 is YYDKDF (reference sequence). The chain's CDR3 is CATSPGQGFFSRYF. The DNA for the CDR3 is TGTGCCACCAGTCCGGGACAGGGTTTTTTCAGTCGGTACTTC.

J is TRBJ1-3 and V is TRBV19, with D unresolved. Germline V CDR1 and CDR2: LNHDA, SQIVND (reference sequence). The ends were cut back, 8 bases at V and 0 bases at J, with 11 bases in the middle. The CDR3 contains 14 residues. This CDR3 is CASSGGHSGNTIYF. As DNA, the CDR3 is TGTGCCAGTTCAGGCGGGCACTCTGGAAACACCATATATTTT.

V is TRBV5-4 and J is TRBJ2-7, with 7 bases that match TRBD1. The CDR3 loop spans 15 amino acids. V shed 4 bases, J shed 0 bases, and the junction held 7 bases outside the gene matches. Per germline, CDR1 SGHNT and CDR2 YYREEE (reference sequence). The CDR3 DNA reads as TGTGCCAGCAGCCAGTCCGGGACAGACTCCTACGAGCAGTACTTC. It yields the protein CASSQSGTDSYEQYF.

The rearrangement uses TRBV7-9 and TRBJ2-5; 7 bases map to TRBD1. V lost 6 bases and J lost 5; bases outside the gene matches: 9. Germline-derived CDR1 and CDR2 are SEHNR and FQNEAQ (reference sequence). This CDR3 is 14 amino acids long. CDR3 protein: CASRRQGTWETQYF. CDR3 nucleotide sequence: TGTGCCAGCAGGAGACAGGGCACTTGGGAGACCCAGTACTTC.

The chain recombines TRBV21-1 with TRBJ1-1. TRBV21-1 is flagged as a pseudogene. The CDR3 contains 10 residues. CDR3 sequence reads: CASSCTEAFF. CDR3 bases: TGTGCCAGCAGCTGCACTGAAGCTTTCTTT.

The J gene is TRBJ2-1, the V gene TRBV28; 14 bases align to TRBD2. The CDR3 sequence is 18 residues long. J lost 7 bases, V lost 5 bases, and 13 bases had no gene match. The germline V gene has CDR1 MDHEN and CDR2 SYDVKM. The CDR3 sequence: CASSPQTSGRARENEQFF. The CDR3, as DNA: TGTGCCAGCAGTCCCCAGACTAGCGGGAGGGCCCGGGAAAATGAGCAGTTCTTC.

This clone has just one count. The genes are TRBV6-5 and TRBJ1-4; D remains unclear. V lost 10 bases, J lost 3 bases, and 12 bases lay in between. Germline V lookup: CDR1 MNHEY, CDR2 SVGAGI. CDR3 length: 13 amino acids. CDR3 DNA: TGTGCCACCACCCGGGTAGCTAATGAAAAACTGTTTTTT. This encodes CATTRVANEKLFF.

This rearrangement joins TRBV14 to TRBJ2-3, with D hard to call. Germline CDR1 SGHDN, CDR2 FVKESK. There are 17 residues in the CDR3. V was trimmed by 4 bases and J by 0 bases, leaving 17 bases between them. As DNA, the CDR3 is TGTGCCAGCAGCCGCAAACTGGGCGTCCATAGCACAGATACGCAGTATTTT. Residues: CASSRKLGVHSTDTQYF.

The chain has TRBV6-5 and TRBJ2-3, with D possibly TRBD1 on 6 matching bases. Germline V lookup: CDR1 MNHEY, CDR2 SVGAGI. V was shortened by 5 bases and J by 2 bases, with 14 bases between the two germline ends. The CDR3 covers 15 residues. The CDR3 reads CASSPGQTATDTQYF. CDR3 DNA: TGTGCCAGCAGTCCTGGACAGACTGCCACAGATACGCAGTATTTT.

The V and J genes are TRBV19 and TRBJ2-7; 11 nucleotides align to TRBD1. V lost 3 bases, J lost 4 bases, and 11 bases stayed unmatched. CDR1 and CDR2 from the germline V gene are LNHDA and SQIVND (reference sequence). This CDR3 contains 17 residues. The CDR3 loop is CASSISPADRGLYEQYF. The CDR3 bases are TGTGCCAGTAGTATTTCCCCCGCGGACAGGGGGCTGTACGAGCAGTACTTC.

V usage is TRBV29-1 and J usage is TRBJ1-2; no clear D. The CDR3 consists of 13 residues. The germline CDR1 and CDR2 sequences are SQVTM and ANQGSEA. V lost 0 bases and J 5 bases, leaving 10 bases between the germline ends. CDR3 residues: CSVEDRLWYGYTF. The DNA of the CDR3 is TGCAGCGTTGAAGATCGATTATGGTATGGCTACACCTTC.

CDR3 sequence: CASSPLGAGTFLDTQYF. The CDR3, as DNA: TGTGCCAGCAGCCCGCTTGGGGCAGGGACGTTTTTAGATACGCAGTATTTT. The chain has TRBV7-9 and TRBJ2-3, with D perhaps given as TRBD1 or TRBD2 (5 bases each). The CDR3 is 17 amino acids. Trimming shortened V by 5 bases and J by 5 bases, and 23 bases separated the two germline ends. Germline CDR1 is SEHNR and CDR2 is FQNEAQ (reference sequence). Filled out from reference TRBV7-9 and TRBJ2-3, the complete variable domain reads DTGVSQNPRHKITKRGQNVTFRCDPISEHNRLYWYRQTLGQGPEFLTYFQNEAQLEKSRLLSDRFSAERPKGSFSTLEIQRTEQGDSAMYLCASSPLGAGTFLDTQYFGPGTRLTVL.

The chain carries TRBV6-5 and TRBJ1-2; no firm D call. Germline CDR1 reads MNHEY; CDR2 reads SVGAGI. This CDR3 has 15 amino acids. V was clipped by 0 bases and J by 6 bases, with 14 bases between them. The CDR3: CASSYSGPSNNGYTF. The DNA of the CDR3 is TGTGCCAGCAGTTACTCGGGCCCCTCGAATAATGGCTACACCTTC.

The chain uses TRBV2 and TRBJ1-3, with 8 bases that match TRBD1. With V trimmed by 5 bases and J by 1 base, 10 bases remained unmatched. CDR1 and CDR2 from the germline V gene are SNHLY and FYNNEI. This CDR3 region has 17 residues. The CDR3 DNA sequence: TGTGCCAGCAGTCTACCTCGGACAGGGAGGTCTGGAAACACCATATATTTT. Protein product: CASSLPRTGRSGNTIYF.

This chain joins TRBV19 and TRBJ1-1; D is perhaps TRBD1 (6 bases). With 6 bases removed from V and 3 bases from J, the gap between germline ends came to 17 bases. The CDR3 runs to 15 residues. The germline V gene encodes CDR1 LNHDA and CDR2 SQIVND (reference sequence). CDR3 protein: CASRGAGAADTEAFF. In nucleotides, the CDR3 is TGTGCCAGTAGGGGAGCAGGGGCGGCGGACACTGAAGCTTTCTTT.

The chain recombines TRBV28 with TRBJ2-3, with a weak D call TRBD2 (6 bases). The ends were cut back, 3 bases at V and 1 base at J, with 11 bases in the middle. Germline CDR1 MDHEN, CDR2 SYDVKM. The CDR3 is 15 residues long. This CDR3 is CASSFTLAGTDTQYF. Here the CDR3 DNA reads TGTGCCAGCAGTTTTACTTTAGCGGGCACAGATACGCAGTATTTT.

The J gene is TRBJ1-5, the V gene TRBV6-1, with D uncertain. This CDR3 region has 13 residues. Germline CDR1 is MNHNS and CDR2 is SASEGT. V lost 3 bases and J lost 3, with 6 bases in between. CDR3 protein: CASSDAVNQPQHF. CDR3 coding DNA: TGTGCCAGCAGTGACGCCGTCAATCAGCCCCAGCATTTT.

The chain joins TRBV7-8 to TRBJ2-7; D may match TRBD1 or TRBD2 (5 bases each). The V gene's germline CDR1 is SGHVS and CDR2 FQNEAQ. The CDR3 runs 16 residues. Between the trimmed V and J ends, which lost 5 bases and 0 bases, there was a span of 17 bases. This chain's CDR3 is CASSDLVRDLSYEQYF. CDR3 bases: TGTGCCAGCAGCGACCTCGTCAGGGACCTCTCCTACGAGCAGTACTTC.

This chain links TRBV5-1 with TRBJ2-1, with D tentatively TRBD2 (6 bases). V was trimmed by 0 bases and J by 5 bases, leaving 12 bases between them. The CDR3 is 15 residues long. Germline CDR1 reads SGHRS; CDR2 reads YFSETQ. The CDR3 nucleotides are TGCGCCAGCAGCTTGGTGGGGGGACTGGACAATGAGCAGTTCTTC. It is translated as CASSLVGGLDNEQFF.

The V gene is TRBV3-1 (or the pseudogene TRBV3-2), the J gene TRBJ1-1, with D tentatively TRBD1 (6 bases). V was clipped by 3 bases and J by 10 bases, with 15 bases between them. In germline, CDR1 is LGHDT, CDR2 YNNKEL (reference sequence). This CDR3 has 13 residues. The chain's CDR3 is CASSHPTRGGAFF. Written as DNA, the CDR3 is TGTGCCAGCAGCCATCCTACGAGAGGGGGAGCTTTCTTT.